These 18 T cell receptor beta chains were all obtained from the same sample, sequenced in a study of shared clonotypes between healthy human individuals (dated by TCRdb to the early 2020s). Library creation used the immunoSEQ multiplex PCR assay. Here the immuneACCESS table is served through TCRdb, limited to in-frame sequences with V and J called. Missing clones are a known gap in these copies; in checked studies unresolved V genes cover under half, and the rest lacks a known reason. The sample profile shows approximately 1,000,000 clones; around 82% of them were found once. The ten largest clones capture under 0.65% of the sample. Input material: memory CD4+ T cells from PBMCs. The sample's cell subset or site label, decoded: CD45RA-negative fraction. The receptors shown here come from a man between 18 and 29 years old in good health. Some clones in this sample may be carry-over from other donors' samples.

J is TRBJ2-7 and V is TRBV2, with D unclear. Germline V CDR1 and CDR2: SNHLY, FYNNEI. This CDR3 spans 14 amino acids. V lost 6 bases and J 3 bases, leaving 15 bases between the germline ends. CDR3 residues: CASSAERMGYEQYF. CDR3 coding DNA: TGTGCCAGCAGCGCCGAGAGAATGGGCTACGAGCAGTACTTC.

J is TRBJ1-6 and V is TRBV27, with D perhaps TRBD1 (6 bases). CDR1 and CDR2 from the germline V gene are MNHEY and SMNVEV (reference sequence). The CDR3 runs 14 residues. The V end lost 11 bases, the J end lost 2 bases, and 13 bases lay between the germline ends. The CDR3 DNA follows: TGTGCCGCTGGGGGCACGACCTATAATTCACCCCTCCACTTT. Translated, it gives CAAGGTTYNSPLHF.

This sequence joins TRBV19 and TRBJ1-4; D ambiguous. Germline CDR1 reads LNHDA; CDR2 reads SQIVND (reference sequence). This CDR3 spans 14 amino acids. The V gene lost 6 bases and the J gene lost 7 bases, with 15 bases spanning the gap. DNA for the CDR3: TGTGCCAGTAGCACCCGCGAGGCCGGTGAAAAACTGTTTTTT. Protein product: CASSTREAGEKLFF.

The V gene is TRBV2, the J gene TRBJ2-1; possible D gene TRBD2, 5 bases. This CDR3 is 14 amino acids long. CDR1 is SNHLY and CDR2 is FYNNEI in the germline V gene. The V end lost 8 bases, the J end lost 1 base, and 12 bases lay between the germline ends. The CDR3: CASGSLGSYNEQFF. DNA for the CDR3: TGTGCCAGCGGGAGTCTAGGGTCCTACAATGAGCAGTTCTTC.

Notes on this clone: A junction end diverges from the germline sequence, so it may reflect a read error. The chain combines TRBV14 with TRBJ2-3; the D gene is possibly TRBD2 (6 bases). The germline gives CDR1 SGHDN, CDR2 FVKESK. The CDR3 runs to 13 residues. The CDR3 nucleotides read TGTGCCAGCAGCCACGGGCCCGGGGGAACAGGAAGGTTT. It codes for CASSHGPGGTGRF. Based on the CDR3 plus reference TRBV14 and TRBJ2-3, the full variable domain is EAGVTQFPSHSVIEKGQTVTLRCDPISGHDNLYWYRRVMGKEIKFLLHFVKESKQDESGMPNNRFLAERTGGTYSTLKVQPAELEDSGVYFCASSHGPGGTGRFGPGTRLTVL.

This clone was found once. This sequence joins TRBV11-3 and TRBJ2-3; the match to TRBD1 covers 7 bases. Germline lookup yields CDR1 SGHNT and CDR2 YENEEA. The CDR3 sequence is 14 residues long. Trimming at V came to 3 bases and at J to 9 bases, leaving 9 bases not matched to a gene. The CDR3: CASSLGTPQGTQYF. For the CDR3, the DNA is TGTGCCAGCAGCTTGGGTACGCCACAGGGGACGCAGTATTTT.

The chain recombines TRBV5-1 with TRBJ2-7, with D perhaps matching TRBD2 (7 bases). In germline, CDR1 is SGHRS, CDR2 YFSETQ. Trimming removed 3 bases from V and 7 bases from J, with 17 bases in between. The CDR3 totals 14 residues. CDR3 sequence (DNA): TGCGCCAGCAGCTCTCTGGGGGGGCGCGGGGAGCAGTACTTC. The encoded protein is CASSSLGGRGEQYF.

This clone turned up a few times. The chain links TRBV15 to TRBJ2-3; 9 bases match TRBD2. Germline V lookup: CDR1 LNHNV, CDR2 YYDKDF (reference sequence). This CDR3 has 14 amino acids. With V trimmed by 4 bases and J by 7 bases, 6 bases remained unmatched. This chain's CDR3 is CATSKAGGINTQYF. The DNA of the CDR3 is TGTGCCACCAGCAAAGCGGGAGGAATAAATACGCAGTATTTT.

This chain joins TRBV7-2 and TRBJ2-7; 12 positions match TRBD2. The CDR3 has 15 amino acids. With V trimmed by 4 bases and J by 7 bases, 8 bases remained unmatched. Per germline, CDR1 SGHTA and CDR2 FQGNSA. CDR3 amino acids: CASSSPLTSGSEQYF. The CDR3 DNA is TGTGCCAGCAGCTCCCCCTTGACTAGCGGGAGTGAGCAGTACTTC.

The V and J genes are TRBV19 and TRBJ1-4, with D unclear. CDR1 and CDR2 (germline): LNHDA, SQIVND (reference sequence). The CDR3 covers 17 residues. The germline V and J ends were trimmed by 3 bases and 0 bases, with 14 bases remaining between them. CDR3 residues: CASSILLQISTNEKLFF. The CDR3 DNA follows: TGTGCCAGTAGTATTCTATTGCAGATATCAACTAATGAAAAACTGTTTTTT.

The chain carries TRBV5-1 and TRBJ1-1, with D possibly TRBD1 on 5 matching bases. The CDR3 spans 15 residues. From germline, CDR1 is SGHRS and CDR2 YFSETQ. The germline V and J ends were trimmed by 7 bases and 0 bases, with 16 bases remaining between them. DNA for the CDR3: TGCGCCAGCCAGGCCTGGGGCAGCCTGAACACTGAAGCTTTCTTT. This translates into CASQAWGSLNTEAFF.

In its sample, this clone was seen once. The chain carries TRBV21-1 and TRBJ2-3; the tabulated D call, TRBD2, remains unverified against the DNA. TRBV21-1 counts as a pseudogene. CDR3 length: 17 amino acids. The CDR3 coding sequence is TGTGCCAGCCAACGCGGTCCCCTAGCGGGAATTTCAGATACGCAGTATTTT. As protein: CASQRGPLAGISDTQYF.

In this sample, this clone turned up a few times. In DNA, the CDR3 is TGTGCCAGCGATAGCTACCGGGGGGCCACCGGGGAGCTGTTTTTT. It yields the protein CASDSYRGATGELFF. The chain recombines TRBV2 with TRBJ2-2, with D possibly matching TRBD2 (7 bases). Trimming took 8 bases from V and 4 from J, leaving 17 bases between them. CDR1 and CDR2 from the germline V gene are SNHLY and FYNNEI. The length of the CDR3 is 15 residues.

The chain has TRBV20-1 and TRBJ2-3, with D unresolved. The CDR3 totals 10 residues. CDR1 is DFQATT, CDR2 SNEGSKA, per germline (reference sequence). Trimming left V 3 bases short and J 8 bases short, with 6 bases between. CDR3 amino acids: CSASAITQYF. The CDR3 nucleotides read TGCAGTGCTAGCGCGATTACGCAGTATTTT.

There are a few counts of this clone. The chain uses TRBV6-1 and TRBJ2-4, with D possibly matching TRBD1 (6 bases). The CDR3 spans 14 residues. Germline V gene sequence: CDR1 MNHNS, CDR2 SASEGT. Deletions cut 7 bases from V and 2 bases from J, with 12 bases between. CDR3: CASTQGGSKNIQYF. The CDR3 nucleotides are TGTGCCAGCACCCAAGGGGGATCCAAAAACATTCAGTACTTC.

This clone has only one observation. The chain couples TRBV15 to TRBJ2-7, with 16 nucleotides matching TRBD2. This CDR3 is 15 amino acids long. J gave up 6 bases and V 5 bases, and 4 bases lay outside the gene matches. In germline, CDR1 is LNHNV, CDR2 YYDKDF (reference sequence). Here the CDR3 reads CATSGGTSGRGEQYF. The CDR3 region has the DNA TGTGCCACCAGCGGGGGGACTAGCGGGAGGGGCGAGCAGTACTTC.

This clone showed up just once. The chain is built from TRBV5-1 and TRBJ1-1, with 7 positions matching TRBD1. CDR3 length: 16 amino acids. J lost 4 bases, V lost 2 bases, and 11 bases had no gene match. Germline CDR1 reads SGHRS; CDR2 reads YFSETQ. As DNA, the CDR3 is TGCGCCAGCAGCTTTGGACCGGGGCAGGGGGTCACTGAAGCTTTCTTT. Protein: CASSFGPGQGVTEAFF. The full variable domain, in which reference TRBV5-1 and TRBJ1-1 provide the parts outside the CDR3, is KAGVTQTPRYLIKTRGQQVTLSCSPISGHRSVSWYQQTPGQGLQFLFEYFSETQRNKGNFPGRFSGRQFSNSRSEMNVSTLELGDSALYLCASSFGPGQGVTEAFFGQGTRLTVV.

On this clone itself: Different DNA sequences within this sample yield the same CDR3. The chain carries TRBV28 and TRBJ1-6; no firm D call. Germline V gene data show CDR1 as MDHEN and CDR2 as SYDVKM. Between the trimmed V and J ends, which lost 3 bases and 3 bases, there was a span of 9 bases. The CDR3 covers 15 residues. For the CDR3, the DNA is TGTGCCAGCAGTTTTAGGGCCGACTATAATTCACCCCTCCACTTT. Translating it yields CASSFRADYNSPLHF.